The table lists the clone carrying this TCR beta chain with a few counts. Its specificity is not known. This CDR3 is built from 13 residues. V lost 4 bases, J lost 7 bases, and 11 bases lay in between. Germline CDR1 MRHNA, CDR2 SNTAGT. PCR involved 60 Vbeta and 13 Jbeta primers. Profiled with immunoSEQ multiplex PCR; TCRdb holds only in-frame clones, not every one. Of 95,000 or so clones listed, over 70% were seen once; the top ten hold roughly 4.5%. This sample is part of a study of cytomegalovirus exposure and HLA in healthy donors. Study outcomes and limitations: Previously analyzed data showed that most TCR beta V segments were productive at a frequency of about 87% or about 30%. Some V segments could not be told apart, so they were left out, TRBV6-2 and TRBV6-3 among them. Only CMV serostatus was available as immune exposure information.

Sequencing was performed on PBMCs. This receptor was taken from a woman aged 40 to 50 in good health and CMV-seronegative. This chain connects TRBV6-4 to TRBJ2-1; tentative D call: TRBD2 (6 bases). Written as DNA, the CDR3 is TGTGCCAGCAGTGCGGAGGGGCTTAATGAGCAGTTCTTC. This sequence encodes CASSAEGLNEQFF.